This T cell receptor beta chain was captured by sequencing in a study of T cells in Graves' hyperthyroidism and ophthalmopathy. Study observations and caveats: Blood samples included most of the expanded thyroid clonotypes exceeding 0.001.

Amplification targeted TCR beta CDR3 regions from RNA transcripts. When the TCR CDR3 underwent first-round RT-PCR, the HTBI primer set was used. TCRdb re-analysed the multiplex PCR reads in MiXCR, keeping a single row per CDR3 protein. Among over 650,000 distinct CDR3 sequences listed, just under 45% were seen once. Regarding this clonotype: The antigen is not known.

What was sequenced was peripheral blood or thyroid tissue (not recorded which). The sequence was collected from an adult man with Graves' disease, either hyperthyroidism or ophthalmopathy (not recorded which).

CDR3 sequence reads: CSVGGGDTMNTEAFF. The CDR3 bases are TGCAGCGTGGGAGGTGGTGACACCATGAACACTGAAGCTTTCTTT. V is TRBV29-1 and J is TRBJ1-1; D not certain. This CDR3 spans 15 amino acids. CDR1 is SQVTM, CDR2 ANQGSEA, per germline. Trimming removed 6 bases at V and 0 bases at J, with 17 bases between.